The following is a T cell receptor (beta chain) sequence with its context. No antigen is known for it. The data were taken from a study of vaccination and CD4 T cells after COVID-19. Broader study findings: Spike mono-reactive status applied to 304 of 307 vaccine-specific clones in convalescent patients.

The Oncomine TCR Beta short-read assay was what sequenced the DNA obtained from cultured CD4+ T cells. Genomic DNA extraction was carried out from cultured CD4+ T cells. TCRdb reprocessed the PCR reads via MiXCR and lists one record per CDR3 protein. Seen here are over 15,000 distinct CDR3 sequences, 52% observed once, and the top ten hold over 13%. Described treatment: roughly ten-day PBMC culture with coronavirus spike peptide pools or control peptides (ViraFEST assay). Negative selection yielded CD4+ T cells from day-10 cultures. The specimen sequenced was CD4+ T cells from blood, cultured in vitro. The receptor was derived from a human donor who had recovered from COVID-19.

The CDR3 nucleotides read TGCGCCAGCGCTCCAGGTGATGGGCAGTATTTT. Protein: CASAPGDGQYF. The chain uses TRBV10-1 and TRBJ2-3; no reliable D call. Trimming removed 8 bases from V and 11 bases from J, with 14 bases in between. This CDR3 region has 11 residues. The germline V gene encodes CDR1 WNHNN and CDR2 SYGVQD (reference sequence).